What follows are 10 T cell receptor beta chains derived from one specimen sequenced in a study of identifying expanded T cells in peripheral blood. Generated by immunoSEQ multiplex PCR, the TCRdb table keeps only in-frame clones and is missing some. The table lists approximately 63,000 clones, approximately 89% of them singletons. The sequenced sample consisted of blood. These receptors originate from a person aged 18 to 69 in good health.

The rearrangement uses TRBV7-9 and TRBJ2-3; 12 nucleotides match TRBD1. This CDR3 region has 18 residues. The germline CDR1 and CDR2 sequences are SEHNR and FQNEAQ (reference sequence). The V gene end was trimmed by 1 base and the J gene end by 6 bases; junction bases not matched to a gene: 11. The CDR3 nucleotides read TGTGCCAGCAGCTTAGGGCATCCGGGACAGGGGGCCAGGGATACGCAGTATTTT. This gives the protein CASSLGHPGQGARDTQYF. Drawing the rest from reference TRBV7-9 and TRBJ2-3, the complete variable domain is DTGVSQNPRHKITKRGQNVTFRCDPISEHNRLYWYRQTLGQGPEFLTYFQNEAQLEKSRLLSDRFSAERPKGSFSTLEIQRTEQGDSAMYLCASSLGHPGQGARDTQYFGPGTRLTVL.

J is TRBJ1-4 and V is TRBV5-6; D call uncertain. V was clipped by 1 base and J by 0 bases, with 7 bases between them. Germline lookup yields CDR1 SGHDT and CDR2 YYEEEE. CDR3 size: 15 residues. This CDR3 reads CASSLSGSTNEKLFF. The CDR3 region has the DNA TGTGCCAGCAGCTTGTCGGGATCAACTAATGAAAAACTGTTTTTT.

The chain links TRBV7-2 to TRBJ1-1, with 11 bases fitting TRBD1. This CDR3 contains 15 residues. The V segment lost 5 bases and the J segment 3 bases; nucleotides outside the gene matches: 5. Germline V lookup: CDR1 SGHTA, CDR2 FQGNSA. CDR3 amino acids: CASSVWDRGYTEAFF. The CDR3 DNA follows: TGTGCCAGCAGCGTATGGGACAGGGGGTACACTGAAGCTTTCTTT. Based on the CDR3 plus reference TRBV7-2 and TRBJ1-1, the full variable domain is GAGVSQSPSNKVTEKGKDVELRCDPISGHTALYWYRQSLGQGLEFLIYFQGNSAPDKSGLPSDRFSAERTGGSVSTLTIQRTQQEDSAVYLCASSVWDRGYTEAFFGQGTRLTVV.

The V call is TRBV11-3, the J call TRBJ1-5; TRBD1 might be the D (6 bases). Germline lookup yields CDR1 SGHNT and CDR2 YENEEA. V was shortened by 2 bases and J by 4 bases, with 15 bases between the two germline ends. The CDR3 is 16 amino acids. The CDR3 DNA is TGTGCCAGCAGCTTAATCGGGACAACGCGGAATCAGCCCCAGCATTTT. Protein: CASSLIGTTRNQPQHF.

This chain joins TRBV30 and TRBJ2-5; 7 bases map to TRBD1. The length of the CDR3 is 14 residues. Germline CDR1 GTSNPN, CDR2 SVGIG (reference sequence). Trimming at V came to 4 bases and at J to 4 bases, leaving 9 bases not matched to a gene. The CDR3 region has the DNA TGTGCCTGGACGACAGGGTTGGTAGTAGAGACCCAGTACTTC. Amino acids: CAWTTGLVVETQYF.

The chain employs TRBV13 and TRBJ1-1, with no clear D. CDR3 length equals 12 residues. Germline V gives CDR1 PRHDT, CDR2 FYEKMQ (reference sequence). V lost 3 bases and J 3 bases, leaving 5 bases between the germline ends. The DNA for the CDR3 is TGTGCCAGCAGCTTCGGGTACACTGAAGCTTTCTTT. As protein: CASSFGYTEAFF.

The rearrangement links TRBV27 to TRBJ2-1; D might be TRBD1 or TRBD2, each matching 5 bases. Germline V gene data show CDR1 as MNHEY and CDR2 as SMNVEV (reference sequence). The CDR3 has 12 amino acids. The V end lost 7 bases, the J end lost 7 bases, and 11 bases lay between the germline ends. The CDR3 reads CASKRGGNEQFF. The CDR3 DNA reads TGTGCCAGCAAGAGGGGTGGAAATGAGCAGTTCTTC.

The rearrangement uses TRBV25-1 and TRBJ2-7; 7 bases agree with TRBD1. Per the germline V gene, CDR1 is MGHDK and CDR2 is SYGVNS. There are 16 residues in the CDR3. V trimming: 4 bases; J trimming: 2 bases; junction bases outside the gene matches: 11. DNA of the CDR3: TGTGCCAGCAGTGGAAGTCCCGGGACAGAGACCTACGAGCAGTACTTC. Amino acids: CASSGSPGTETYEQYF.

V usage is TRBV5-1 and J usage is TRBJ2-1; no clear D gene. Per germline, CDR1 SGHRS and CDR2 YFSETQ. CDR3 length: 14 amino acids. Trimming left V 0 bases short and J 4 bases short, with 8 bases between. The CDR3 reads CASSLEQIYNEQFF. The CDR3 nucleotides are TGCGCCAGCAGCTTGGAACAAATTTACAATGAGCAGTTCTTC. Full variable domain (outside the CDR3, taken from reference TRBV5-1 and TRBJ2-1): KAGVTQTPRYLIKTRGQQVTLSCSPISGHRSVSWYQQTPGQGLQFLFEYFSETQRNKGNFPGRFSGRQFSNSRSEMNVSTLELGDSALYLCASSLEQIYNEQFFGPGTRLTVL.

V is TRBV2 and J is TRBJ2-5, with 12 positions matching TRBD1. This CDR3 contains 16 residues. Germline values: CDR1 SNHLY, CDR2 FYNNEI. J lost 4 bases, V lost 3 bases, and 6 bases had no gene match. The CDR3 is CASSDGTGGSLETQYF. CDR3 nucleotides: TGTGCCAGCAGTGACGGGACAGGGGGCTCTCTAGAGACCCAGTACTTC.